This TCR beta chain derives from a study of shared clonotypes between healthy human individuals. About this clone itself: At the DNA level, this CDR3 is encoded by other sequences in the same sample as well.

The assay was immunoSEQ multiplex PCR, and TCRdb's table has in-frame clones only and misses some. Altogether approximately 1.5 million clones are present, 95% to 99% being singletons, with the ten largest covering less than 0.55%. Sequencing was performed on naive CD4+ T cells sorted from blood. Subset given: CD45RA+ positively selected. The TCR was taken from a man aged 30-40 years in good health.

The CDR3 loop reads CSAPGGGYTF. The CDR3 nucleotides are TGCAGTGCCCCCGGAGGTGGCTACACCTTC. The chain has TRBV20-1 and TRBJ1-2; D gene unclear. The CDR3 is made up of 10 amino acids. V lost 6 bases to trimming and J lost 7 bases, with 9 bases between them. The germline V gene encodes CDR1 DFQATT and CDR2 SNEGSKA (reference sequence).